This T cell receptor beta chain is drawn from a study of T cell repertoires in cytomegalovirus infection. Study as a whole: Signatures in public TCR beta sequences pointed to both CMV infection and matching HLA type.

Using its own MiXCR run on the reads, TCRdb lists one record per CDR3 protein. The repertoire includes roughly 720,000 distinct CDR3 sequences, 35% of them detected once, and about 2.8% sits in the top ten. This clonotype occurred a few times. What it binds is not known. Study-level results: CMV-specific HLA-C-restricted TCR beta clonotypes dominated the ex vivo response. Cumulative frequency of public TCR beta families picked out carriers of CMV plus the relevant HLA.

The origin of this receptor is a human donor in good health (CMV status not recorded). Some clones in this sample may be carry-over from other donors' samples. The sample taken for sequencing was PBMCs.

Here the CDR3 DNA reads TGTGCCAGCAGTTTACAGGGGGCAGGTTGGAACACTGAAGCTTTCTTT. It translates to CASSLQGAGWNTEAFF. The rearrangement links TRBV27 to TRBJ1-1; 8 positions match TRBD1. Trimming at V came to 2 bases and at J to 1 base, leaving 6 bases not matched to a gene. This CDR3 comprises 16 residues. Germline V gene lookup returns CDR1 MNHEY and CDR2 SMNVEV (reference sequence).